Sequencing of this T cell receptor beta chain was carried out in a study of blood T cell repertoires in COVID-19. Study background: COVID-19 samples collected from the United States, Italy and Spain covered acute and convalescent phases. T cells, B-cell-depleted T cells, or PBMCs provided the cDNA or gDNA that served as material.

This clone was observed a handful of times. This CDR3 has 16 amino acids. CDR1 is SQVTM, CDR2 ANQGSEA, per germline. Trimming took off 2 bases at V and 0 bases at J, with 16 bases between the two ends. In the study's own analysis: Estimated nucleated cell counts came from reference gene primer amplification. Only in-frame clones appear in the TCRdb table, and some are missing; sequencing was by immunoSEQ multiplex PCR. V and J calls and clone size follow that table, whereas D and trimming were derived from the DNA. In the table there are 160,000 or so clones, around four fifths of which are singletons.

Sequenced: PBMCs or T cells enriched from blood (not recorded which). This chain connects TRBV29-1 to TRBJ2-5; D is possibly TRBD2 (6 bases). This sequence originates from a woman in her 50s who had recovered from COVID-19. The CDR3: CSVESSRERDQETQYF. DNA for the CDR3: TGCAGCGTTGAATCCAGCAGGGAGCGGGACCAAGAGACCCAGTACTTC. Combining the CDR3 with reference TRBV29-1 and TRBJ2-5 gives the whole variable domain SAVISQKPSRDICQRGTSLTIQCQVDSQVTMMFWYRQQPGQSLTLIATANQGSEATYESGFVIDKFPISRPNLTFSTLTVSNMSPEDSSIYLCSVESSRERDQETQYFGPGTRLLVL.